The 14 T cell receptor beta chains below all came from one sample that was sequenced in a study of tumor and adjacent non-tumor tissue in lung cancer. TCRbeta libraries were built with three rounds of nested PCR, modified from ARM-PCR. TCRdb called the multiplex PCR reads again in MiXCR, with one record for every CDR3 protein. The profile covers over 110,000 distinct CDR3 sequences, with approximately 70% appearing a single time and roughly 18% taken by the ten largest. No cell sorting was done before RNA was extracted from the tissue. The sequencing sample was made of lung tumor tissue. The receptors originated from a man aged 60 to 75 with small cell lung cancer.

About this clonotype itself: An end of the junction does not agree with germline; a read error may underlie this. This chain joins TRBV5-5 and TRBJ2-5, with D perhaps TRBD2 (6 bases). This CDR3 has 17 residues. CDR1 SGHKS and CDR2 YYEKEE come from the germline V gene (reference sequence). CDR3 bases: TGTGCAAGCAGCTCGGATCGCGGAACTGGTGGGGGGGAGACCCAGTACTTC. Translated, it gives CASSSDRGTGGGETQYF. Full variable domain (remainder filled in from reference TRBV5-5 and TRBJ2-5): DAGVTQSPTHLIKTRGQQVTLRCSPISGHKSVSWYQQVLGQGPQFIFQYYEKEERGRGNFPDRFSARQFPNYSSELNVNALLLGDSALYLCASSSDRGTGGGETQYFGPGTRLLVL.

Note on this clonotype: A junction end diverges from the germline sequence, so it may reflect a read error. The chain joins TRBV6-5 to TRBJ2-1; 11 nucleotides align to TRBD2. In germline, CDR1 is MNHEY, CDR2 SVGAGI. CDR3 length equals 18 residues. CDR3 in DNA: TGTGCCAGCAGTTACGGTGTGGGTAGCGGGAGGGAGCACAATGGGCAGTTCTTC. Translated: CASSYGVGSGREHNGQFF.

The chain links TRBV10-3 to TRBJ2-7; D might be TRBD1 (5 bases). This CDR3 is 13 amino acids long. Germline V gene sequence: CDR1 ENHRY, CDR2 SYGVKD. Here the CDR3 DNA reads TGTGCCATCAGTGAGAAAGGGGTGGGTGAGCGGTACGTC. Amino acids: CAISEKGVGERYV.

V is TRBV20-1 and J is TRBJ2-1, with D perhaps TRBD2 (6 bases). Per germline, CDR1 DFQATT and CDR2 SNEGSKA (reference sequence). The length of the CDR3 is 14 residues. The V end was cut by 6 bases, the J end by 13 bases, with 25 bases between. CDR3 DNA: TGCAGTGCCGTAGCGGAAGGGCCTAGGAGTGAACAGTTCTTC. Translated, it gives CSAVAEGPRSEQFF.

About this clonotype itself: A read error may produce the germline difference seen at one junction end. This sequence joins TRBV6-5 and TRBJ1-2; the match to TRBD1 covers 7 bases. The CDR3 consists of 13 residues. CDR1 is MNHEY and CDR2 is SVGAGI in the germline V gene. The CDR3 sequence: CVSSIGTDYGYTF. The CDR3 region has the DNA TGTGTCAGCAGTATCGGGACAGACTATGGCTACACCTTC.

By frequency in the sample, this clonotype is medium-sized. The chain employs TRBV11-2 and TRBJ2-5, with 7 positions matching TRBD1. The CDR3 runs 15 residues. Germline values: CDR1 SGHAT, CDR2 FQNNGV. V shed 3 bases and J 4 bases; nucleotides not matched to a gene: 8. For the CDR3, the DNA is TGTGCCAGCAGCTTCCCAGCAGGGGGAGCAGAGACCCAGTACTTC. Its protein product is CASSFPAGGAETQYF.

The table lists this clonotype with many counts. CDR3 protein: CASSSGTSGTYSEETQYF. The CDR3, as DNA: TGTGCCAGCAGTTCCGGGACTAGCGGGACCTATAGCGAAGAGACCCAGTACTTC. The chain employs TRBV12-3 or TRBV12-4 and TRBJ2-5, with 13 positions matching TRBD2. V gave up 4 bases and J gave up 3 bases; unmatched junction bases: 11. The CDR3 loop spans 18 amino acids.

The CDR3 loop reads CASSLVSTNYGYTF. CDR3 DNA sequence: TGTGCCAGCAGCTTAGTCTCGACCAACTATGGCTACACCTTC. The rearrangement links TRBV7-8 to TRBJ1-2; unclear D gene. The CDR3 spans 14 residues. Germline CDR1 SGHVS, CDR2 FQNEAQ. V was clipped by 1 base and J by 2 bases, with 8 bases between them.

In regard to this clonotype: A much larger clone differs by one base, so this may be a read error. Lacking the conserved final phenylalanine or tryptophan, this CDR3 likely reflects a read error. This chain joins TRBV4-2 and TRBJ1-1, with D possibly TRBD1 on 5 matching bases. The CDR3 length is 14 residues. Germline V gene lookup returns CDR1 LGHNA and CDR2 YNFKEQ. V lost 2 bases and J lost 7, with 14 bases in between. CDR3 DNA: TGTGCCAGCAGCCAATCGGATTGGGGGATTGAAGCTTTCTCT. It translates to CASSQSDWGIEAFS.

In regard to this clonotype: This could be a read error, since a much larger clone is one nucleotide away. This sequence joins TRBV6-5 and TRBJ1-2; D unresolved. Trimming cost V 4 bases and J 3 bases, with 15 bases left between them. The germline CDR1 and CDR2 sequences are MNHEY and SVGAGI. This CDR3 spans 15 amino acids. CDR3 residues: CASSLGPLRDYGYTF. The CDR3 DNA reads as TGTGCCAGCAGTTTGGGCCCTCTCAGAGACTATGGCTACACCTTC.

Remarks on this clonotype: A single base separates this from a much larger clone, so it may be a read error. V gene TRBV12-5 combines with J gene TRBJ1-1, with D possibly matching TRBD1 (6 bases). The germline V gene has CDR1 LGHNT and CDR2 FRNRAP. The CDR3 spans 12 residues. The CDR3 region is CASVLGGRQAFF. CDR3 nucleotides: TGTGCTAGTGTTTTGGGGGGGCGACAAGCTTTCTTT.

A word on this clonotype: Its ends do not fully match the called genes, so a read error is possible. The rearrangement uses TRBV11-1 and TRBJ2-7; 7 positions match TRBD1. The length of the CDR3 is 12 residues. Germline V gene data show CDR1 as SGHAT and CDR2 as FQDESV (reference sequence). Here the CDR3 reads CASSVQGREQHF. CDR3 coding DNA: TGTGCCAGCAGCGTACAGGGGCGCGAGCAGCATTTC.

Regarding this clonotype: Given a much more abundant clone one base away, this may be a read error. The V call is TRBV10-2, the J call TRBJ1-6; 9 nucleotides align to TRBD1. V gave up 7 bases and J gave up 14 bases; unmatched junction bases: 12. CDR1 WSHSY and CDR2 SAAADI come from the germline V gene. This CDR3 comprises 14 residues. CDR3 loop: CASNVGQGASTLHF. As DNA, the CDR3 is TGCGCCAGCAATGTGGGACAGGGTGCCTCGACCCTCCACTTT.

The chain links TRBV6-1 to TRBJ2-3, with D unclear. Trimming took off 8 bases at V and 13 bases at J, with 19 bases between the two ends. Per germline, CDR1 MNHNS and CDR2 SASEGT. CDR3 length equals 12 residues. CDR3 coding DNA: TGTGCCAGCGGTCCTAGGCGAGATATGGAGTATTTT. Residues: CASGPRRDMEYF.